This TCR beta chain was observed in a study of beta chain features in type 1 diabetes (dated by TCRdb to between 2017 and 2018). Regarding the study in general: Mean age, gender distribution, total cell number and subset yield did not differ between patients and healthy donors. Across all samples, 90 million to 130 million sorted cells were examined, and cell number per subset correlated strongly with RNA yield. The study compared TCRB repertoires of sorted circulating CD4+ T cell subsets between recently diagnosed type 1 diabetes patients and matched healthy donors. Regulatory and stem cell-like memory subsets were isolated from only 8 patients and about eight healthy donors, whereas naive and central memory subsets came from all 28 donors. Summary of the overall study and its limitations: Naive, central memory and regulatory TCRB repertoires appeared more similar among patients than among healthy donors. Because cDNA rather than genomic DNA was sequenced, highly expressing activated cells could have been over-represented, although no difference in activation and CD3 levels was found between groups. Patients with type 1 diabetes made fewer insertions and deleted more nucleotides at VDJ recombination sites, implying thymic rearrangement abnormalities. Shorter templates might have been favored by PCR, but patient and control samples were amplified and corrected together, so both groups would have been affected equally by any skew. Because small numbers of individuals were included in the HLA sub-analyses, any influence of HLA type on TCRB rearrangement was left unresolved. In all four CD4+ subsets, TCRB CDR3 length was moderately but significantly shorter in type 1 diabetes patients.

The entire isolated RNA was reverse transcribed using the High Capacity cDNA Reverse Transcription Kit, and thus expressed TCRB transcripts were sequenced. Deep immunoSEQ sequencing was performed on naive, central memory and regulatory T cell samples, with an average of around 3.4 million total reads per sample. Sorted cells were lysed in RLT buffer and RNA was extracted with DNase-treated RNeasy Micro or Mini kits, depending on cell number. To prevent cross-contamination, every cell subset was processed on its own, while patient and healthy donor samples were processed together. The immunoSEQ multiplex PCR was used to amplify TCRB sequences from cDNA, generating 87-bp fragments that spanned the CDR3 region. Sequencing of the amplicons was done on the Illumina HiSeq platform. In the paper's pipeline: PCR bias was corrected computationally using synthetic template baselines, and reads within Hamming distance 2 were collapsed, with unmergeable singletons discarded. Reads were aligned against IMGT so that V, D and J genes, CDR3 length and insertions or deletions at six rearrangement sites could be assigned. Clonotype counts were normalized to sorted cell number within each subset before computing true diversity and Gini coefficients with the tcR R package. The overlap coefficient, calculated on TCRB nucleotide sequences, was used to measure repertoire sharing. As a proxy for the pre-selection repertoire, out-of-frame TCRB sequences from naive cells were analyzed. TCRdb holds this immuneACCESS table with in-frame rearrangements only. Some clones are missing; in checked studies, unresolved V genes explain under half, and the rest has no known cause. The D gene and trimming were derived from the DNA, and the V and J assignments and clone size from that table. For this sample there are about 740,000 clones; roughly 12% appear just once. 0.022% of the sample is in the top ten clones.

Ends trimmed: V by 6 bases, J by 4 bases; bases unmatched to a gene: 17. From the cysteine through the phenylalanine, the CDR3 covers 19 amino acids. The read is trimmed to its CDR3 DNA, 57 bases read in frame from base 1. Per the germline V gene, MDHEN is the CDR1 and SYDVKM is the CDR2. About this clone: Its antigen specificity is not known. Per-base qualities were not stored, and no clone one base away is much larger.

Each donor gave one peripheral blood draw, averaging about 120 mL, which was collected into heparinised tubes. Naive, central memory, regulatory and stem cell-like memory CD4+ T cells were sorted on a BD FACSAria II using a panel including CD45RO, CCR7, CD25, CD127, CD95 and CD27. Purity was above 98% for every sorted population. PBMCs were separated immediately by Lymphoprep density gradient centrifugation and were stained directly, without being cultured. So that batch effects would be minimized, each experiment stained and sorted samples in pairs, pairing one healthy donor with one patient. Sequenced input: naive CD4+ T cells from blood. The cell subset or site tag for this specimen amounts to: true naive CD4+ T cells. This receptor was taken from a man aged 18-30 years with type 1 diabetes. This sequence uses TRBV28 and TRBJ2-3; TRBD2 aligns with 12 central bases. This receptor carries the CDR3 CASRPPAWLAGGPADTQYF. Read as DNA, the sequence is TGTGCCAGCAGACCCCCGGCGTGGCTAGCGGGGGGGCCGGCAGATACGCAGTATTTT.